This TCR beta chain stems from a study of beta chain features in type 1 diabetes. Comment on this clone: What it binds is unknown. Germline and junction disagree at one end, which may indicate a read error.

Since all of the isolated RNA was reverse transcribed, expressed TCRB transcripts were what got sequenced. Measured with immunoSEQ multiplex PCR; TCRdb has only the in-frame clones, and not every one. The profile shows around 500,000 clones, around 10% of them singletons. Study-wide findings and caveats: The study found fewer insertions and more deletions at VDJ junctions in type 1 diabetes patients. For cells with high TCR expression, cDNA sequencing could yield over-representation. A PCR bias possibly favoring shorter templates would apply equally to patients and controls. Type 1 diabetes patients showed a moderate but significant shortening of TCRB CDR3s in all four CD4+ subsets.

The CDR3 extends over 11 amino acids. Germline CDR1 is DFQATT and CDR2 is SNEGSKA (reference sequence). The chain is built from TRBV20-1 and TRBJ1-2, with a possible D match to TRBD1 (6 bases). This receptor was identified in a woman between 18 and 29 years old in good health. Sequenced material: naive CD4+ T cells from blood. The CDR3 spells CSAKWTDFTNF. As DNA, the CDR3 is TGCAGTGCCAAGTGGACAGATTTCACCAATTTC.